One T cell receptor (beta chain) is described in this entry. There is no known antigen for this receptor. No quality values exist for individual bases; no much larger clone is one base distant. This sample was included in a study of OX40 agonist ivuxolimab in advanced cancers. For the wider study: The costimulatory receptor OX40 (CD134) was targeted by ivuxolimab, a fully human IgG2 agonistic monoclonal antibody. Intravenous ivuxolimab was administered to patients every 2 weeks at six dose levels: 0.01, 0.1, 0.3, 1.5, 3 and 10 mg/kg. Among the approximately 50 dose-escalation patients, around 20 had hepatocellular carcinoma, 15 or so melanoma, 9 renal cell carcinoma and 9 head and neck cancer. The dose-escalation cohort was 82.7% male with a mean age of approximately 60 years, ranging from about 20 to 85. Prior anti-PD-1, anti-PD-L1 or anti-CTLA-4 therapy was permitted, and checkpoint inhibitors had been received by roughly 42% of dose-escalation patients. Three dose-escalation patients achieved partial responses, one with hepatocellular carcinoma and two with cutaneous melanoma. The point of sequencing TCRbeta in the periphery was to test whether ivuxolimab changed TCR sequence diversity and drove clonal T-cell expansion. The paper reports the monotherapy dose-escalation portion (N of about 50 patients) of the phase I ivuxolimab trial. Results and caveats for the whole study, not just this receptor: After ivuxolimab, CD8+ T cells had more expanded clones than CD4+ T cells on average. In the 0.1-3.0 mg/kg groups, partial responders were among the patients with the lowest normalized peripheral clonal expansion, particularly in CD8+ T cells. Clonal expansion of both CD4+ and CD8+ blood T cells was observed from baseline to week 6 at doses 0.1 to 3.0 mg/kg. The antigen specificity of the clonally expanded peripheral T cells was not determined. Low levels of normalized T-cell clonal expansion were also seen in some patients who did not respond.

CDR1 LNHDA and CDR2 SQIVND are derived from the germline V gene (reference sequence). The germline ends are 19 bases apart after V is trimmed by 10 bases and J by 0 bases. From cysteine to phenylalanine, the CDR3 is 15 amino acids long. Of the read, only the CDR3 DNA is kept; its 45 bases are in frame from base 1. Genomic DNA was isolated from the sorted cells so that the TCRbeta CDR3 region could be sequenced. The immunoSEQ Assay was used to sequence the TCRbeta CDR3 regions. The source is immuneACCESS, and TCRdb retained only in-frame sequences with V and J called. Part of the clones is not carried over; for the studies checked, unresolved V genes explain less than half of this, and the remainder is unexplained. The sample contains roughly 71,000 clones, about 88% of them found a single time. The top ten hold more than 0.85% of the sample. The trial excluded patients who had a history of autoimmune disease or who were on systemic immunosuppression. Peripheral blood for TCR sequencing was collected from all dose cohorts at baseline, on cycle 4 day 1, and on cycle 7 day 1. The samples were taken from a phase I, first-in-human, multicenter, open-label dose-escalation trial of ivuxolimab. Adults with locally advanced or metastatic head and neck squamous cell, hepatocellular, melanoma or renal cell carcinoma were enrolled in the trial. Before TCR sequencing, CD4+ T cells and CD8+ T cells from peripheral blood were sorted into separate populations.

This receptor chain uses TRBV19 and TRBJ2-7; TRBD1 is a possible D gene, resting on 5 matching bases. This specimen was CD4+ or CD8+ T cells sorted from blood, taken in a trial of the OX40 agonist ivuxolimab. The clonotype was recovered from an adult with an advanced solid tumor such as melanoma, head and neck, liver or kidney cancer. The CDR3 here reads CATPSTVEISYEQYF. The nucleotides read TGTGCCACCCCTTCGACAGTCGAGATCTCCTACGAGCAGTACTTC. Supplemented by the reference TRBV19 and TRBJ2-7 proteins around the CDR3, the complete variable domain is DGGITQSPKYLFRKEGQNVTLSCEQNLNHDAMYWYRQDPGQGLRLIYYSQIVNDFQKGDIAEGYSVSREKKESFPLTVTSAQKNPTAFYLCATPSTVEISYEQYFGPGTRLTVT.